Below are 23 T cell receptor beta chains sequenced from a single sample in a study of graft-versus-host responses after intestinal transplantation. Their recognized antigens are unknown. The assay was immunoSEQ multiplex PCR, and TCRdb's table has in-frame clones only and misses some. The sample holds approximately 90,000 clones, about four fifths seen once. Sample: unstimulated CD4+ T cells sorted from spleen or lymph node cells, taken before intestinal transplant. The origin of the receptors is a human donor who received an intestinal transplant.

This clone was detected once. This chain uses TRBV5-1 with TRBJ2-1; maybe TRBD1 (6 bases). The germline V and J ends were trimmed by 0 bases and 9 bases, with 13 bases remaining between them. The CDR3 is made up of 14 amino acids. CDR1 SGHRS and CDR2 YFSETQ come from the germline V gene. For the CDR3, the DNA is TGCGCCAGCAGCTTGGTACGCAAGGACAGTGAGCAGTTCTTC. Protein product: CASSLVRKDSEQFF. Full variable domain (rest looked up from reference TRBV5-1 and TRBJ2-1): KAGVTQTPRYLIKTRGQQVTLSCSPISGHRSVSWYQQTPGQGLQFLFEYFSETQRNKGNFPGRFSGRQFSNSRSEMNVSTLELGDSALYLCASSLVRKDSEQFFGPGTRLTVL.

The genes are TRBV30 and TRBJ2-3, with 7 nucleotides matching TRBD1. V was clipped by 2 bases and J by 3 bases; unmatched bases: 11. The CDR3 is 16 residues long. CDR1 and CDR2 (germline): GTSNPN, SVGIG (reference sequence). The CDR3 loop reads CAWSPRRDRLTDTQYF. The CDR3 DNA reads as TGTGCCTGGAGTCCCCGCCGGGACAGATTAACAGATACGCAGTATTTT.

The chain combines TRBV14 with TRBJ2-1, with D perhaps TRBD2 (6 bases). Trimming removed 4 bases from V and 8 bases from J, with 12 bases in between. The germline gives CDR1 SGHDN, CDR2 FVKESK. The CDR3 totals 13 residues. CDR3 sequence: CASSRDRRDEQFF. CDR3 DNA sequence: TGTGCCAGCAGCCGGGACCGGAGGGATGAGCAGTTCTTC.

The chain carries TRBV6-6 and TRBJ2-2, with D possibly matching TRBD1 (6 bases). The V gene's germline CDR1 is MNHNY and CDR2 SVGAGI (reference sequence). Trimming left V 6 bases short and J 4 bases short, with 12 bases between. The CDR3 covers 14 residues. The CDR3 loop reads CASRPGAGTGELFF. In DNA, the CDR3 is TGTGCCAGCAGGCCAGGGGCGGGCACCGGGGAGCTGTTTTTT.

CDR3 loop: CASSLLGARVNEQFF. DNA of the CDR3: TGCGCCAGCAGCTTGCTGGGGGCGAGGGTCAATGAGCAGTTCTTC. V gene TRBV5-1 combines with J gene TRBJ2-1; perhaps TRBD1 as D (6 bases). V lost 1 base, J lost 6 bases, and 14 bases lay in between. The CDR3 loop spans 15 amino acids. CDR1 and CDR2 from the germline V gene are SGHRS and YFSETQ.

The rearrangement joins TRBV11-2 to TRBJ2-1; 7 bases line up with TRBD2. The CDR3 runs to 15 residues. The trim removed 1 base at V and 4 bases at J, leaving 4 bases unmatched. The germline V gene encodes CDR1 SGHAT and CDR2 FQNNGV. The CDR3 region is CASSLVTSPYNEQFF. The CDR3 DNA reads as TGTGCCAGCAGCTTAGTGACTAGCCCTTACAATGAGCAGTTCTTC.

This rearrangement joins TRBV7-8 to TRBJ2-3, with a possible D match to TRBD2 (6 bases). Trimming removed 5 bases from V and 3 bases from J, with 12 bases in between. Germline assignment: CDR1 SGHVS and CDR2 FQNEAQ. CDR3 length: 14 residues. This chain's CDR3 is CASSETRGTDTQYF. CDR3 sequence (DNA): TGTGCCAGCAGCGAGACTAGGGGTACAGATACGCAGTATTTT.

CDR3 nucleotides: TGTGCCAGCAGCCCAGAGGTTCCTGGGGCCAACGTCCTGACTTTC. Translated, it gives CASSPEVPGANVLTF. V is TRBV28 and J is TRBJ2-6; no clear D. Trimming took 6 bases from V and 2 from J, leaving 11 bases between them. This CDR3 comprises 15 residues. Germline values: CDR1 MDHEN, CDR2 SYDVKM. Together with reference TRBV28 and TRBJ2-6, the CDR3 gives the full variable domain: DVKVTQSSRYLVKRTGEKVFLECVQDMDHENMFWYRQDPGLGLRLIYFSYDVKMKEKGDIPEGYSVSREKKERFSLILESASTNQTSMYLCASSPEVPGANVLTFGAGSRLTVL.

This chain uses TRBV2 with TRBJ2-7; TRBD1 matches 9 bases. Germline-derived CDR1 and CDR2 are SNHLY and FYNNEI. The CDR3 contains 13 residues. V lost 6 bases, J lost 5 bases, and 5 bases stayed unmatched. The CDR3 region is CASRGTGSHEQYF. CDR3 nucleotides: TGTGCCAGCAGGGGGACAGGGTCTCACGAGCAGTACTTC.

The chain employs TRBV7-9 and TRBJ2-3; 7 bases are shared with TRBD1. This CDR3 is built from 14 residues. The V gene's germline CDR1 is SEHNR and CDR2 FQNEAQ (reference sequence). Unmatched junction bases numbered 4, after V lost 5 bases and J lost 2 bases. The CDR3 nucleotides read TGTGCCAGCAGCCCGGGACAGTCCACAGATACGCAGTATTTT. This codes for CASSPGQSTDTQYF.

The rearrangement links TRBV30 to TRBJ2-7, with TRBD1 identical over 7 bases. The V gene's germline CDR1 is GTSNPN and CDR2 SVGIG (reference sequence). Trimming cost V 3 bases and J 10 bases; bases outside gene matches: 6. CDR3 length equals 11 residues. The CDR3 DNA sequence: TGTGCCTGGAGAGGGACAGAAGGTCAGTACTTC. Encoded protein: CAWRGTEGQYF. Looking up the rest from reference TRBV30 and TRBJ2-7 gives the full variable domain: SQTIHQWPATLVQPVGSPLSLECTVEGTSNPNLYWYRQAAGRGLQLLFYSVGIGQISSEVPQNLSASRPQDRQFILSSKKLLLSDSGFYLCAWRGTEGQYFGPGTRLTVT.

The rearrangement joins TRBV5-1 to TRBJ1-4; D not resolved. Germline CDR1 is SGHRS and CDR2 is YFSETQ. V lost 0 bases, J lost 5 bases, and 8 bases lay in between. The CDR3 runs to 14 residues. CDR3 sequence reads: CASSLVAGNEKLFF. The DNA for the CDR3 is TGCGCCAGCAGCTTGGTGGCGGGGAATGAAAAACTGTTTTTT.

The chain carries TRBV28 and TRBJ2-7; TRBD1 matches at 8 bases. Germline V gene data show CDR1 as MDHEN and CDR2 as SYDVKM. The CDR3 sequence is 15 residues long. Trimming took 6 bases from V and 0 from J; bases not matched to a gene: 7. CDR3 coding DNA: TGTGCCAGCAGACCGGGACAGGAGAGCTCCTACGAGCAGTACTTC. It encodes CASRPGQESSYEQYF.

V usage is TRBV11-2 and J usage is TRBJ2-7; 9 bases are shared with TRBD2. This CDR3 contains 14 residues. CDR1 and CDR2 from the germline V gene are SGHAT and FQNNGV. The trim removed 5 bases at V and 3 bases at J, leaving 5 bases unmatched. The CDR3 here is CASSPGLADYEQYF. CDR3 DNA: TGTGCCAGCAGCCCGGGACTAGCCGACTACGAGCAGTACTTC.

The rearrangement uses TRBV11-1 and TRBJ2-7; D not resolved. The CDR3 runs to 14 residues. With 5 bases removed from V and 1 base from J, the gap between germline ends came to 12 bases. Germline V CDR1 and CDR2: SGHAT, FQDESV (reference sequence). In DNA, the CDR3 is TGTGCCAGCAGCGTAAGTTCTATATCCTACGAGCAGTACTTC. Translation gives CASSVSSISYEQYF.

The genes are TRBV21-1 and TRBJ1-2; TRBD1 is the table's D call and was not checked against the DNA. TRBV21-1 is flagged as a pseudogene. This CDR3 spans 14 amino acids. Here the CDR3 DNA reads TGTGCCAGCAGCAGAGGGACAGCCGTGTCAAGCTACACCTTC. It specifies CASSRGTAVSSYTF.

The chain employs TRBV5-8 and TRBJ2-3; maybe TRBD2 (6 bases). Germline values: CDR1 SGHTS, CDR2 YDEGEE. The V and J ends lost 1 base and 0 bases respectively, with 12 bases between them. The CDR3 has 16 amino acids. CDR3 sequence reads: CASSLSGLASTDTQYF. The CDR3 DNA is TGTGCCAGCAGCTTGTCGGGACTGGCGAGCACAGATACGCAGTATTTT.

The chain recombines TRBV5-4 with TRBJ1-2, with TRBD1 matching over 7 bases. CDR1 and CDR2 from the germline V gene are SGHNT and YYREEE (reference sequence). This CDR3 region has 15 residues. Trimming took 0 bases from V and 8 from J; bases not matched to a gene: 10. CDR3 residues: CASSLARTGLRGYTF. The DNA for the CDR3 is TGTGCCAGCAGCTTGGCCAGGACAGGCTTGAGGGGCTACACCTTC.

The V gene is TRBV28, the J gene TRBJ2-7, with 7 bases lining up with TRBD2. Germline trimming cut 6 bases from V and 0 bases from J; bases unmatched to any gene: 8. Germline CDR1 and CDR2: MDHEN and SYDVKM. This CDR3 comprises 15 residues. The CDR3 nucleotides are TGTGCCAGCAGCAGCGGGGACTCCTACTCCTACGAGCAGTACTTC. Its translation is CASSSGDSYSYEQYF.

The rearrangement joins TRBV30 to TRBJ2-3, with a weak D call TRBD1 (5 bases). The CDR3 runs to 13 residues. The germline gives CDR1 GTSNPN, CDR2 SVGIG (reference sequence). Between the trimmed V and J ends, which lost 3 bases and 0 bases, there was a span of 7 bases. DNA for the CDR3: TGTGCCTGGAGACAGGTTAGCACAGATACGCAGTATTTT. This encodes CAWRQVSTDTQYF.

The V and J genes are TRBV5-1 and TRBJ2-5, with 8 bases fitting TRBD2. The CDR3 runs 14 residues. Germline assignment: CDR1 SGHRS and CDR2 YFSETQ. The trim removed 0 bases at V and 4 bases at J, leaving 2 bases unmatched. CDR3 sequence: CASSLAGGLETQYF. In nucleotides, the CDR3 is TGCGCCAGCAGCTTGGCGGGAGGGTTAGAGACCCAGTACTTC.

This rearrangement joins TRBV5-1 to TRBJ1-4, with TRBD1 as a possible D gene (5 bases). Germline values: CDR1 SGHRS, CDR2 YFSETQ. V lost 0 bases, J lost 5 bases, and 11 bases lay in between. This CDR3 has 15 residues. Here the CDR3 reads CASSLEGASNEKLFF. The CDR3 nucleotides read TGCGCCAGCAGCTTGGAAGGGGCGTCAAATGAAAAACTGTTTTTT.

This clone was recorded once. This rearrangement joins TRBV6-1 to TRBJ2-5, with 7 bases lining up with TRBD1. The CDR3 contains 14 residues. V lost 6 bases and J lost 11; bases outside the gene matches: 15. CDR1 is MNHNS, CDR2 SASEGT, per germline. In DNA, the CDR3 is TGTGCCAGCAGCCAGCACTTGACAGGGTACGAACAGTACTTC. This codes for CASSQHLTGYEQYF.